This T cell receptor beta chain was sequenced for a study of blood T cell repertoires in COVID-19. Overall study context: COVID-19 samples collected from the United States, Italy and Spain covered acute and convalescent phases. Nucleic acid was either cDNA or gDNA, and it came from T cells, B-cell-depleted T cells, or PBMCs.

Germline values: CDR1 WNHNN, CDR2 SYGVQD (reference sequence). The CDR3 contains 17 residues. V lost 2 bases and J 6 bases, leaving 20 bases between the germline ends. In the authors' methods: Estimates of nucleated cell counts were drawn from the amplification of reference gene primers. Here immunoSEQ multiplex PCR was the method, and the copy in TCRdb shows in-frame clones only, minus some. Clone size and V and J calls were adopted from that table, with D and trimming inferred from the DNA. Here the sample spans some 160,000 clones, around three quarters being singletons. The sequenced material came from peripheral blood. The chain is built from TRBV10-1 and TRBJ2-1, with D possibly being TRBD2 (5 bases). This receptor was identified in a man aged 60 to 69 with acute or convalescent COVID-19. The CDR3 sequence is CASSEKWSGLGINEQFF. In DNA form, the CDR3 reads TGCGCCAGCAGTGAGAAATGGAGCGGCCTGGGGATCAATGAGCAGTTCTTC.